The clone carrying this TCR beta chain was detected ten times or more. Its target is not known. This sample is drawn from a study of read filtering for tumor transcriptome and immune sequencing. Overall study context: The cohort had 17 to 20 men and more than 11 women aged about 47 to 80, mean about 70 years. Fewer than 10 patients were R-ISS I, 16 were R-ISS II, roughly 7 were R-ISS III. Transcriptome libraries were built from DNase-treated RNA.

The CDR3 runs 13 residues. V was clipped by 10 bases and J by 1 base, with 13 bases between them. Germline V gene data show CDR1 as MNHEY and CDR2 as SVGAGI. Study-wide results and limits: Sorted CD138-negative bone marrow cells were not purified T cells.

From approximately 430 ng of RNA, a library with molecular barcoded alpha/delta and beta/gamma adaptors was made. TCRdb fed the reads into MiXCR, producing one record per CDR3 protein. The data contain more than 35,000 distinct CDR3 sequences, about 11% of them singletons. Sequencing used a population of CD138-negative cells sorted from bone marrow. The rearrangement joins TRBV6-5 to TRBJ1-1; D is unclear. The TCR originated in a donor older than 35 with multiple myeloma. The CDR3 DNA sequence: TGTGCCACCTACTCCCTCGAGAACACTGAAGCTTTCTTT. It is translated as CATYSLENTEAFF.